This TCR beta chain was identified during a study of early T cells in non-severe SARS-CoV-2 infection. The overall study: Investigators sequenced bulk RNA drawn from unsorted whole blood, and chains remained unpaired. Findings and caveats of the study: Missing private and CD4 specificities, VDJdb matching favored anti-spike CD8 responses.

CDR1 KGHDR and CDR2 SFDVKD come from the germline V gene. The CDR3 loop spans 13 amino acids. V was trimmed by 0 bases and J by 3 bases, leaving 3 bases between them. One entry per CDR3 protein results from TCRdb running MiXCR on the 5' RACE reads. Of 65,000 to 70,000 distinct CDR3 sequences in the sample, roughly 11% were seen once. This clonotype was picked up many times. The antigen remains unidentified. The sample comprised whole blood. The genes are TRBV24-1 and TRBJ2-3; D uncertain. This clonotype was sampled from an adult who was a healthcare worker with PCR-confirmed SARS-CoV-2 infection or an uninfected control (not recorded which). This CDR3 is CATSDLPTDTQYF. In DNA, the CDR3 is TGTGCCACCAGTGATTTGCCGACAGATACGCAGTATTTT.